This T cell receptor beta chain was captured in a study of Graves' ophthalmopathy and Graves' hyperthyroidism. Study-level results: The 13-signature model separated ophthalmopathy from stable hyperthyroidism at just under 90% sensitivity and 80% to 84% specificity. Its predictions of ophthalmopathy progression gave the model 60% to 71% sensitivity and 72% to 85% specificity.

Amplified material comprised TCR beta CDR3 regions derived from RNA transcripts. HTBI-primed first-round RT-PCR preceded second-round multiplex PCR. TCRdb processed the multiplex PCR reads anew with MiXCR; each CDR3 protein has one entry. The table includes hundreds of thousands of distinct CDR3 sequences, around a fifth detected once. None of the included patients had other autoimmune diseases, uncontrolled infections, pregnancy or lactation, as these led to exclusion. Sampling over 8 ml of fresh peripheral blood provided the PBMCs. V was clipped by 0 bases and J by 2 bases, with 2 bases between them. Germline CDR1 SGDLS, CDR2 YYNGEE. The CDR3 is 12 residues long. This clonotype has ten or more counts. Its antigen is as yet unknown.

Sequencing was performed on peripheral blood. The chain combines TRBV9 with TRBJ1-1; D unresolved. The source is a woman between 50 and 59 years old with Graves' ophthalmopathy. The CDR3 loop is CASSVVNTEAFF. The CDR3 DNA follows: TGTGCCAGCAGCGTAGTAAACACTGAAGCTTTCTTT. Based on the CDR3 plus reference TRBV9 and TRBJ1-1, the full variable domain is DSGVTQTPKHLITATGQRVTLRCSPRSGDLSVYWYQQSLDQGLQFLIQYYNGEERAKGNILERFSAQQFPDLHSELNLSSLELGDSALYFCASSVVNTEAFFGQGTRLTVV.